This paragraph reports one T cell receptor beta chain. In the source study's methods: Estimated nucleated cell counts came from reference gene primer amplification. This table comes from immunoSEQ multiplex PCR, and its TCRdb copy is limited to in-frame clones, with some not included. Clonal size and the V and J genes are those of that table, whereas D and trimming came from the DNA. Here the sample spans 200,000 to 300,000 clones, around 89% being singletons. Deletions cut 2 bases from V and 7 bases from J, with 11 bases between. This CDR3 region has 14 residues. Germline V CDR1 and CDR2: MNHEY, SVGAGI. The source of the sample is a study of blood T cell repertoires in COVID-19. Study in general: The samples span acute and convalescent COVID-19 from the United States, Italy and Spain. Sample material is recorded as cDNA or gDNA derived from T cells, B-cell-depleted T cells, or PBMCs.

The TCR comes from a woman in her 40s with acute or convalescent COVID-19. The sequenced material came from peripheral blood. This chain joins TRBV6-5 and TRBJ2-2, with a weak D call TRBD1 (6 bases). The chain's CDR3 is CASSYGGSSGELFF. CDR3 sequence (DNA): TGTGCCAGCAGTTACGGGGGCTCGAGCGGGGAGCTGTTTTTT.